Listed below are T cell receptor beta chains from one sample, sequenced in a study of T cells in Graves' hyperthyroidism and ophthalmopathy. A single record per CDR3 protein comes from TCRdb applying MiXCR to the multiplex PCR reads. The table lists tens of thousands of distinct CDR3 sequences, about 50% of them singletons. Source material: blood. The receptors derive from an older woman with Graves' ophthalmopathy. CDR3s include the opening cysteine and the closing phenylalanine or tryptophan. The D gene is left open where the match is weak. Size tells how often a clone was seen (once, few, many) or the class of an expanded clone, and some rows leave it out.

-	TRBV7-2	TRBJ2-6	-	CASSLAGSSGANVLTF	TGTGCCAGCAGCTTAGCCGGGAGTTCTGGGGCCAACGTCCTGACTTTC
TRBD2	TRBV19	TRBJ2-5	-	CASSIRPAGGQETQYF	TGTGCCAGTAGTATTCGGCCAGCGGGAGGGCAAGAGACCCAGTACTTC
-	TRBV11-2	TRBJ2-3	-	CASGGGWETDTQYF	TGTGCCAGCGGCGGCGGGTGGGAGACAGATACGCAGTATTTT
-	TRBV10-3	TRBJ2-7	-	CATRDTYEQYF	TGTGCCACCCGGGACACCTACGAGCAGTACTTC
-	TRBV20-1	TRBJ2-1	many	CSVPPEYRVEQFF	TGCAGTGTTCCCCCCGAGTATCGTGTTGAGCAGTTCTTC
TRBD2	TRBV12-3/TRBV12-4	TRBJ2-2	many	CASSSGLAGGTRTGELFF	TGTGCCAGCAGTTCGGGACTAGCGGGGGGGACCCGCACCGGGGAGCTGTTTTTT
TRBD1	TRBV6-1	TRBJ2-7	-	CISSEWDSLLEQYF	TGTATCAGTAGTGAATGGGACAGTCTACTTGAGCAGTACTTC
TRBD2	TRBV20-1	TRBJ2-5	-	CSGWASGRAEETQYF	TGCAGTGGCTGGGCTAGCGGGAGGGCGGAAGAGACCCAGTACTTC
TRBD2	TRBV15	TRBJ2-7	-	CATSRSGTSGSYEQYF	TGTGCCACCAGCAGATCCGGGACTAGCGGGTCCTACGAGCAGTACTTC
-	TRBV20-1	TRBJ1-5	many	CSASGGRGNNQPQHF	TGCAGTGCTAGCGGAGGCAGGGGAAACAATCAGCCCCAGCATTTT
-	TRBV12-3/TRBV12-4	TRBJ2-1	-	CASSTALTGEQFF	TGTGCCAGCAGTACCGCCTTAACAGGGGAGCAGTTCTTC
TRBD2	TRBV10-2	TRBJ2-2	many	CASSELAGGIGELFF	TGCGCCAGCAGTGAACTAGCGGGAGGAATCGGGGAGCTGTTTTTT
TRBD2	TRBV7-8	TRBJ2-1	many	CASSLGTSGSPLAGYYNEQFF	TGTGCCAGCAGCTTGGGGACTAGCGGGAGCCCACTGGCTGGTTACTACAATGAGCAGTTCTTC
TRBD2	TRBV19	TRBJ2-1	many	CATSKGLGSSYNEQFF	TGTGCCACCTCCAAGGGACTAGGAAGCTCCTACAATGAGCAGTTCTTC
-	TRBV12-5	TRBJ1-5	-	CASGFQGDNQPQHF	TGTGCTAGTGGTTTCCAGGGCGATAATCAGCCCCAGCATTTT
-	TRBV10-2	TRBJ1-1	many	CASSETATVEAFF	TGCGCCAGCAGCGAAACGGCGACAGTTGAAGCTTTCTTT
-	TRBV9	TRBJ1-2	many	CASSATSTEADYGYTF	TGTGCCAGCAGCGCCACTTCGACGGAAGCTGACTATGGCTACACCTTC
-	TRBV7-3	TRBJ1-4	-	CASSLTPANNEKLFF	TGTGCCAGCAGCTTAACGCCCGCGAATAATGAAAAACTGTTTTTT
-	TRBV5-1	TRBJ2-1	-	CTSSRSRDQQFF	TGCACCAGCAGCCGTTCAAGGGATCAGCAGTTCTTC
-	TRBV5-1	TRBJ1-2	-	CASSFQQFDGYTF	TGCGCCAGCAGCTTTCAACAGTTTGATGGCTACACCTTC
TRBD2	TRBV20-1	TRBJ2-7	-	CSAAAQVGTSAYEQYF	TGCAGTGCTGCTGCCCAGGTCGGGACTAGCGCCTACGAGCAGTACTTC
TRBD1	TRBV10-3	TRBJ1-2	-	CAINRRQGSEGYTF	TGTGCCATCAACCGCAGACAGGGATCGGAGGGCTACACCTTC
TRBD1	TRBV4-3	TRBJ2-5	once	CASSQGQGQAEGATQYF	TGCGCCAGCAGCCAAGGCCAGGGACAGGCGGAGGGAGCGACCCAGTACTTC
-	TRBV20-1	TRBJ1-3	many	CSASGPSGNTIYF	TGCAGTGCTAGCGGGCCCTCTGGAAACACCATATATTTT
-	TRBV20-1	TRBJ2-5	-	CSARDGGGGEETQYF	TGCAGTGCTAGAGATGGAGGGGGGGGGGAAGAGACCCAGTACTTC
-	TRBV20-1	TRBJ1-2	medium-sized	CSASRQGGYTF	TGCAGTGCTAGTCGACAAGGTGGCTACACCTTC
-	TRBV2	TRBJ2-1	-	CASSQRPNEQFF	TGTGCCAGCAGTCAGAGGCCTAATGAGCAGTTCTTC
TRBD2	TRBV20-1	TRBJ2-1	-	CSAQGTSGAELGNEQFF	TGCAGTGCCCAAGGGACTAGCGGGGCGGAGCTTGGGAATGAGCAGTTCTTC